This TCR beta chain was identified during a study of OX40 agonist ivuxolimab in advanced cancers. In its sample, this clone was seen a few times. Repertoires were generated with immunoSEQ multiplex PCR, while TCRdb's copy carries only in-frame clones and drops some. The data contain tens of thousands of clones, 78% of them singletons. Germline CDR1 is LNHDA and CDR2 is SQIVND (reference sequence). The CDR3 has 11 residues. V was trimmed by 5 bases and J by 4 bases, leaving 5 bases between them. The sample in question was CD4+ or CD8+ T cells sorted from blood, obtained in a trial of the OX40 agonist ivuxolimab. This TCR came from an adult with an advanced solid tumor such as melanoma, head and neck, liver or kidney cancer. J is TRBJ1-2 and V is TRBV19; possibly TRBD1 for D (5 bases). The CDR3 DNA follows: TGTGCCAGTAGTCAGGGCTATGGCTACACCTTC. It yields the protein CASSQGYGYTF.